This passage covers 32 T cell receptor beta chains from one sample sequenced in a study of blood T cell repertoires in COVID-19 (dated by TCRdb to the early 2020s). Library preparation was by the immunoSEQ multiplex PCR assay. The table comes from immuneACCESS by way of TCRdb, which keeps in-frame sequences with V and J called. Part of the clones is missing from these tables; in studies checked, under half for an unresolved V gene and the rest for unknown reasons. This sample is represented by tens of thousands of clones; 92% of them were singletons. The ten top clones hold roughly 2.3% of the sample. The sequencing input was peripheral blood. The receptors stem from a man in his fifties or sixties with active COVID-19.

The genes are TRBV28 and TRBJ2-1; 7 bases align to TRBD2. The V and J ends lost 6 bases and 1 base, in that order; junction bases with no gene match: 6. The CDR3 length is 15 residues. Germline assignment: CDR1 MDHEN and CDR2 SYDVKM. CDR3 loop: CASRRIAGSYNEQFF. As DNA, the CDR3 is TGTGCCAGCAGGAGGATAGCGGGTTCCTACAATGAGCAGTTCTTC.

V gene TRBV7-6 combines with J gene TRBJ1-2; D ambiguous. The CDR3 totals 16 residues. CDR1 is SGHVS, CDR2 FNYEAQ, per germline. Trimming pared 4 bases from V and 0 bases from J, leaving 15 bases between. The DNA for the CDR3 is TGTGCCAGCAGCTCCGAAAACAGCCCTTCTAACTATGGCTACACCTTC. Translated: CASSSENSPSNYGYTF.

There are a few counts of this clone. The chain combines TRBV7-9 with TRBJ1-2; D is uncertain. V was clipped by 1 base and J by 3 bases, with 9 bases between them. The CDR3 totals 14 residues. CDR1 is SEHNR, CDR2 FQNEAQ, per germline (reference sequence). The CDR3 DNA reads as TGTGCCAGCAGCTTAGACAGCCTCTACTATGGCTACACCTTC. This sequence encodes CASSLDSLYYGYTF.

V is TRBV5-6 and J is TRBJ2-2; 15 bases are a match to TRBD2. This CDR3 region has 16 residues. Looked up from germline, CDR1 is SGHDT and CDR2 is YYEEEE. The V and J ends lost 2 bases and 6 bases, in that order; junction bases with no gene match: 2. This CDR3 is CASSFGLAGGSGELFF. CDR3 coding DNA: TGTGCCAGCAGCTTCGGACTAGCGGGAGGGTCCGGGGAGCTGTTTTTT. The complete variable domain, with remaining parts taken from reference TRBV5-6 and TRBJ2-2, reads DAGVTQSPTHLIKTRGQQVTLRCSPKSGHDTVSWYQQALGQGPQFIFQYYEEEERQRGNFPDRFSGHQFPNYSSELNVNALLLGDSALYLCASSFGLAGGSGELFFGEGSRLTVL.

The rearrangement links TRBV3-1 (or the pseudogene TRBV3-2) to TRBJ2-3; 11 positions match TRBD2. This CDR3 is 18 amino acids long. The ends lost 1 base at V and 1 base at J; junction bases unmatched: 7. Germline CDR1 and CDR2: LGHDT and YNNKEL (reference sequence). CDR3 DNA: TGTGCCAGCAGCCAAGGCGGACTAGCGGGCTACGGCACAGATACGCAGTATTTT. It yields the protein CASSQGGLAGYGTDTQYF.

The chain is built from TRBV3-1 (or the pseudogene TRBV3-2) and TRBJ1-1; no clear D. The germline CDR1 and CDR2 sequences are LGHDT and YNNKEL (reference sequence). The CDR3 is 13 residues long. V lost 5 bases to trimming and J lost 3 bases, with 10 bases between them. The CDR3 DNA reads TGTGCCAGCAGCACCCCCGGGGACACTGAAGCTTTCTTT. Translated, it gives CASSTPGDTEAFF.

The V gene is TRBV6-1, the J gene TRBJ2-7; 8 nucleotides match TRBD2. This CDR3 contains 15 residues. CDR1 and CDR2 (germline): MNHNS, SASEGT. V shed 2 bases, J shed 4 bases, and the junction held 7 bases outside the gene matches. The CDR3 spells CASSEPGLGSYEQYF. The CDR3 DNA follows: TGTGCCAGCAGTGAACCGGGACTAGGATCTTACGAGCAGTACTTC.

The chain carries TRBV29-1 and TRBJ2-3; 12 positions match TRBD1. V gave up 3 bases and J gave up 5 bases; unmatched junction bases: 12. Germline V gene data show CDR1 as SQVTM and CDR2 as ANQGSEA. The CDR3 totals 17 residues. CDR3 in amino acids: CSVDSARDRGLVDTQYF. CDR3 DNA: TGCAGCGTTGATTCCGCCAGGGACAGGGGGCTGGTAGATACGCAGTATTTT.

CDR3 DNA sequence: TGTGCCAGCAGTGAACCCCCAGTGCCCCTCCACTTT. It is translated as CASSEPPVPLHF. V is TRBV6-1 and J is TRBJ1-6; no clear D. Trimming removed 2 bases at V and 13 bases at J, with 9 bases between. Germline V gives CDR1 MNHNS, CDR2 SASEGT. The CDR3 is made up of 12 amino acids.

V is TRBV18 and J is TRBJ2-1; 7 bases align to TRBD1. Per the germline V gene, CDR1 is KGHSH and CDR2 is LQKENI. J gave up 0 bases and V 2 bases, and 1 base lay outside the gene matches. This CDR3 has 15 amino acids. The CDR3 DNA reads TGTGCCAGCTCACCAGGGGACAGCTCCTACAATGAGCAGTTCTTC. Protein: CASSPGDSSYNEQFF.

This rearrangement joins TRBV4-2 to TRBJ1-1, with D maybe TRBD1 (6 bases). CDR1 is LGHNA, CDR2 YNFKEQ, per germline. CDR3 length: 14 residues. V lost 3 bases and J 0 bases, leaving 8 bases between the germline ends. CDR3 DNA sequence: TGTGCCAGCAGCCACGACAGGATGAACACTGAAGCTTTCTTT. Its protein product is CASSHDRMNTEAFF.

This clone was picked up one time. The rearrangement links TRBV19 to TRBJ1-4; no reliable D call. CDR3 length equals 16 residues. Germline CDR1 reads LNHDA; CDR2 reads SQIVND (reference sequence). Trimming took off 5 bases at V and 0 bases at J, with 13 bases between the two ends. CDR3 coding DNA: TGTGCCAGTAGTCCGACCCGGAGTGCAACTAATGAAAAACTGTTTTTT. It translates to CASSPTRSATNEKLFF.

The rearrangement links TRBV18 to TRBJ1-2; TRBD1 is a possible D gene (5 bases). The ends were cut back, 6 bases at V and 10 bases at J, with 18 bases in the middle. Germline V gene sequence: CDR1 KGHSH, CDR2 LQKENI. CDR3 length: 13 amino acids. The CDR3 here is CASSPPSGGPYTF. CDR3 sequence (DNA): TGTGCCAGCTCGCCCCCCTCCGGGGGTCCCTACACCTTC.

The chain has TRBV7-3 and TRBJ2-2; D is unresolved. The V end was cut by 5 bases, the J end by 6 bases, with 19 bases between. Per the germline V gene, CDR1 is SGHTA and CDR2 is FQGTGA. The CDR3 totals 16 residues. DNA for the CDR3: TGTGCCAGCAGCGCAGTCTCGCGGCCCTCCCCCGGGGAGCTGTTTTTT. Translated, it gives CASSAVSRPSPGELFF.

The chain carries TRBV6-2 or TRBV6-3 and TRBJ1-4, with no clear D. CDR1 is MNHEY, CDR2 SVGEGT, per germline. The CDR3 sequence is 11 residues long. V was cut by 5 bases and J by 8 bases, with 6 bases left in between. DNA for the CDR3: TGTGCCAGCAGTCCCAAAGAAAAACTGTTTTTT. Translated: CASSPKEKLFF.

This clone was seen a single time. The genes are TRBV2 and TRBJ2-7, with TRBD2 identical over 7 bases. CDR1 is SNHLY, CDR2 FYNNEI, per germline. J lost 0 bases, V lost 7 bases, and 9 bases had no gene match. There are 15 residues in the CDR3. The CDR3 region has the DNA TGTGCCAGCACTCACCGGACTAGGGGCTCCTACGAGCAGTACTTC. Its protein product is CASTHRTRGSYEQYF. Complete variable domain (other parts from reference TRBV2 and TRBJ2-7): EPEVTQTPSHQVTQMGQEVILRCVPISNHLYFYWYRQILGQKVEFLVSFYNNEISEKSEIFDDQFSVERPDGSNFTLKIRSTKLEDSAMYFCASTHRTRGSYEQYFGPGTRLTVT.

The chain joins TRBV27 to TRBJ2-1, with 7 bases aligning to TRBD1. J gave up 4 bases and V 7 bases, and 4 bases lay outside the gene matches. The CDR3 is made up of 13 amino acids. The germline V gene encodes CDR1 MNHEY and CDR2 SMNVEV (reference sequence). CDR3: CASTWGQYNEQFF. The CDR3 DNA is TGTGCCAGCACTTGGGGACAGTACAATGAGCAGTTCTTC.

The chain recombines TRBV5-1 with TRBJ1-2; 10 positions agree with TRBD1. Germline lookup yields CDR1 SGHRS and CDR2 YFSETQ. The CDR3 is made up of 14 amino acids. V was clipped by 3 bases and J by 6 bases; unmatched bases: 5. As DNA, the CDR3 is TGCGCCAGCAGCTGGACAGGGGGGAGCGATGGCTACACCTTC. Its protein product is CASSWTGGSDGYTF.

In its sample, this clone was seen once. The V and J genes are TRBV15 and TRBJ2-1; 10 nucleotides line up with TRBD2. J gave up 5 bases and V 2 bases, and 6 bases lay outside the gene matches. Germline assignment: CDR1 LNHNV and CDR2 YYDKDF (reference sequence). This CDR3 is 16 amino acids long. The CDR3 region is CATSRLAGGTNNEQFF. The CDR3 nucleotides read TGTGCCACCAGCAGATTAGCGGGGGGCACTAACAATGAGCAGTTCTTC. The whole variable domain, remainder taken from reference TRBV15 and TRBJ2-1, is DAMVIQNPRYQVTQFGKPVTLSCSQTLNHNVMYWYQQKSSQAPKLLFHYYDKDFNNEADTPDNFQSRRPNTSFCFLDIRSPGLGDTAMYLCATSRLAGGTNNEQFFGPGTRLTVL.

The rearrangement uses TRBV28 and TRBJ2-7; 7 bases are a match to TRBD1. Germline trimming cut 5 bases from V and 2 bases from J; bases unmatched to any gene: 21. CDR3 length equals 19 residues. Germline V CDR1 and CDR2: MDHEN, SYDVKM. CDR3 in DNA: TGTGCCAGCAGTCCATACCCGGGACAGTCCCATTTTTTAGCCTACGAGCAGTACTTC. Amino acids: CASSPYPGQSHFLAYEQYF.

The J gene is TRBJ1-6, the V gene TRBV30; D is uncertain. Germline V gene lookup returns CDR1 GTSNPN and CDR2 SVGIG (reference sequence). The CDR3 sequence is 11 residues long. Deletions cut 5 bases from V and 12 bases from J, with 11 bases between. The CDR3 DNA is TGTGCCTGGTCCCGACTTGGACCCCTCCACTTT. Translating it yields CAWSRLGPLHF.

This chain joins TRBV29-1 and TRBJ1-3; D gene uncertain. The V end was cut by 7 bases, the J end by 3 bases, with 7 bases between. Germline CDR1 reads SQVTM; CDR2 reads ANQGSEA. The length of the CDR3 is 11 residues. The CDR3 DNA is TGCAGCGGCCATAGTGGAAACACCATATATTTT. Translated, it gives CSGHSGNTIYF.

The chain uses TRBV3-1 (or the pseudogene TRBV3-2) and TRBJ2-2; 9 nucleotides agree with TRBD1. CDR1 is LGHDT, CDR2 YNNKEL, per germline (reference sequence). Trimming at V came to 0 bases and at J to 6 bases, leaving 5 bases not matched to a gene. There are 16 residues in the CDR3. CDR3 nucleotides: TGTGCCAGCAGCCAAGAAAGGGGGACAGGGCCCGGGGAGCTGTTTTTT. It specifies CASSQERGTGPGELFF.

V usage is TRBV28 and J usage is TRBJ1-1; TRBD1 aligns across 7 bases. The V gene's germline CDR1 is MDHEN and CDR2 SYDVKM. V was pared by 6 bases and J by 13 bases, with 11 bases of the junction left unmatched. The CDR3 has 12 residues. The CDR3 protein is CASRISTGKDFF. In DNA form, the CDR3 reads TGTGCCAGCAGAATATCGACAGGGAAGGATTTCTTT.

The V and J genes are TRBV7-2 and TRBJ2-7, with D tentatively TRBD1 (6 bases). This CDR3 spans 14 amino acids. The V gene lost 4 bases and the J gene lost 3 bases, with 13 bases spanning the gap. Germline V gene lookup returns CDR1 SGHTA and CDR2 FQGNSA. The CDR3 protein is CASSSNRVNYEQYF. The CDR3 DNA reads as TGTGCCAGCAGCTCTAACAGGGTTAACTACGAGCAGTACTTC.

The genes are TRBV12-3 or TRBV12-4 and TRBJ2-4, with 7 bases aligning to TRBD1. The CDR3 consists of 13 residues. J gave up 9 bases and V 6 bases, and 8 bases lay outside the gene matches. In DNA, the CDR3 is TGTGCCAGCAGAGACAGGGTCGAGGGCATTCAGTACTTC. Translated, it gives CASRDRVEGIQYF.

The genes are TRBV28 and TRBJ2-5; D remains ambiguous. Germline CDR1 is MDHEN and CDR2 is SYDVKM. This CDR3 is 16 amino acids long. Trimming pared 5 bases from V and 2 bases from J, leaving 18 bases between. The CDR3 DNA sequence: TGTGCCAGCAGTCCCCCGACAAGGAATTATCAAGAGACCCAGTACTTC. It translates to CASSPPTRNYQETQYF.

The chain has TRBV15 and TRBJ2-1; 8 bases are a match to TRBD1. With 3 bases clipped from V and 6 bases from J, the junction kept 7 bases outside the gene matches. This CDR3 contains 15 residues. Germline lookup yields CDR1 LNHNV and CDR2 YYDKDF (reference sequence). This CDR3 is CATSSGQGARNEQFF. The CDR3 nucleotides read TGTGCCACCAGCAGCGGGCAGGGGGCGCGCAATGAGCAGTTCTTC.

This rearrangement joins TRBV6-5 to TRBJ2-5; 8 bases agree with TRBD2. The CDR3 totals 14 residues. Germline lookup yields CDR1 MNHEY and CDR2 SVGAGI. Trimming at V came to 6 bases and at J to 2 bases, leaving 5 bases not matched to a gene. The CDR3 sequence is CASRRAGGQETQYF. CDR3 sequence (DNA): TGTGCCAGCAGGAGGGCGGGAGGACAAGAGACCCAGTACTTC.

This clone was detected only once. For the CDR3, the DNA is TGTGCCAGCAGCTCGTCGGGTAGCGCCTACAATGAGCAGTTCTTC. Protein: CASSSSGSAYNEQFF. The chain is built from TRBV7-2 and TRBJ2-1, with TRBD2 as a possible D gene (5 bases). The CDR3 covers 15 residues. The germline V and J ends were trimmed by 4 bases and 2 bases, with 12 bases remaining between them. Germline lookup yields CDR1 SGHTA and CDR2 FQGNSA.

The chain joins TRBV19 to TRBJ2-5; D is unclear. The CDR3 totals 16 residues. The V and J ends lost 2 bases and 5 bases respectively, with 18 bases between them. CDR1 is LNHDA and CDR2 is SQIVND in the germline V gene (reference sequence). The CDR3 nucleotides read TGTGCCAGTAGTATAACGTTTGGGCCCCAGGCGGAGACCCAGTACTTC. It yields the protein CASSITFGPQAETQYF.

This rearrangement joins TRBV19 to TRBJ1-4; D is perhaps TRBD1 (5 bases). The germline gives CDR1 LNHDA, CDR2 SQIVND (reference sequence). V was pared by 8 bases and J by 1 base, with 11 bases between. The CDR3 length is 14 residues. CDR3 bases: TGTGCCAGTCAGGGAGGAGGAACTAATGAAAAACTGTTTTTT. Translating it yields CASQGGGTNEKLFF.